The clone carrying this T cell receptor beta chain was recorded a few times. Trimming shortened V by 1 base and J by 7 bases, and 11 bases separated the two germline ends. This CDR3 contains 15 residues. CDR1 and CDR2 (germline): SGHAT, FQNNGV. The data were taken from a study of blood T cell repertoires in COVID-19. Study-level background: Sites in the United States, Italy and Spain provided acute and convalescent COVID-19 samples.

Method: immunoSEQ multiplex PCR; TCRdb's copy keeps in-frame clones and lacks some. Of about 250,000 clones in the sample, about 83% were seen once. Sequencing was carried out using peripheral blood. This receptor was obtained from a man between 40 and 49 years old with active or convalescent COVID-19. The chain recombines TRBV11-2 with TRBJ1-6; a possible D gene is TRBD1 (5 bases). The CDR3 nucleotides are TGTGCCAGCAGCTTAGTCAGGGATGCGAATTCACCCCTCCACTTT. This encodes CASSLVRDANSPLHF. Full variable domain (remainder filled in from reference TRBV11-2 and TRBJ1-6): EAGVAQSPRYKIIEKRQSVAFWCNPISGHATLYWYQQILGQGPKLLIQFQNNGVVDDSQLPKDRFSAERLKGVDSTLKIQPAKLEDSAVYLCASSLVRDANSPLHFGNGTRLTVT.